Presented here are 12 T cell receptor beta chains from one specimen sequenced in a study of CD8 T cells in Susac syndrome (dated by TCRdb to between 2019 and 2020). The library was built by means of the immunoSEQ multiplex PCR assay. RNA was extracted using the RNeasy kit, and roughly 0.45 to 1 microgram was reverse transcribed with random hexamers. In-frame beta chains were kept once TCRdb had trimmed the public reads at Q25 with fastp and called clones with MiXCR. Each entry merges the rows of one CDR3 protein and shows their most common DNA and genes. Present in this sample are approximately 190,000 distinct CDR3 sequences, about 95% of which were seen just once. The ten largest account for 0.15% to 0.2% of the sample. The sequenced sample consisted of CD8+ T cells from PBMCs. These receptors all stem from a human donor with Susac syndrome.

The V call is TRBV20-1, the J call TRBJ2-7; D is perhaps TRBD2 (6 bases). CDR1 and CDR2 (germline): DFQATT, SNEGSKA (reference sequence). CDR3 length equals 15 residues. V was clipped by 5 bases and J by 2 bases, with 19 bases between them. For the CDR3, the DNA is TGCAGTGCTTATACTACCGGGACTGGTCCCTACGAGCAGTACTTC. Its protein product is CSAYTTGTGPYEQYF.

The chain joins TRBV7-9 to TRBJ2-1; D is unclear. The V end was cut by 0 bases, the J end by 9 bases, with 3 bases between. Germline CDR1 and CDR2: SEHNR and FQNEAQ (reference sequence). CDR3 length: 11 residues. The CDR3 sequence: CASSLAGEQFF. The DNA of the CDR3 is TGTGCCAGCAGCTTAGCGGGTGAGCAGTTCTTC. Using reference TRBV7-9 and TRBJ2-1 for the parts outside the CDR3, the full variable domain is DTGVSQNPRHKITKRGQNVTFRCDPISEHNRLYWYRQTLGQGPEFLTYFQNEAQLEKSRLLSDRFSAERPKGSFSTLEIQRTEQGDSAMYLCASSLAGEQFFGPGTRLTVL.

The chain links TRBV20-1 to TRBJ2-3; the match to TRBD2 covers 12 bases. Per germline, CDR1 DFQATT and CDR2 SNEGSKA (reference sequence). The CDR3 is 16 residues long. After removal of 3 bases from V and 4 bases from J, the junction contained 8 bases not matched to a gene. CDR3 nucleotides: TGCAGTGCTAGTCCCCTAGCGGGAGGGCCTTCAGATACGCAGTATTTT. Translating it yields CSASPLAGGPSDTQYF.

This chain uses TRBV7-8 with TRBJ1-2, with 7 bases identical to TRBD1. V dropped 6 bases and J dropped 10; count of bases not matched to a gene: 8. Germline CDR1 is SGHVS and CDR2 is FQNEAQ. The CDR3 is 12 residues long. CDR3 residues: CASSPDRHDYTF. CDR3 in DNA: TGTGCCAGCAGTCCGGACAGGCATGACTACACCTTC.

This chain links TRBV11-3 with TRBJ2-3, with D perhaps matching TRBD1 (6 bases). Germline CDR1 reads SGHNT; CDR2 reads YENEEA. Trimming removed 5 bases from V and 0 bases from J, with 12 bases in between. There are 15 residues in the CDR3. The CDR3 DNA is TGTGCCAGCAGCCCGGACAGACCAAGCACAGATACGCAGTATTTT. This codes for CASSPDRPSTDTQYF.

The J gene is TRBJ2-7, the V gene TRBV4-1; possible D gene TRBD2, 5 bases. The CDR3 consists of 15 residues. The V end was cut by 1 base, the J end by 0 bases, with 10 bases between. Germline V gene sequence: CDR1 MGHRA, CDR2 YSYEKL. The CDR3 protein is CASSQGWESSYEQYF. The CDR3 nucleotides read TGCGCCAGCAGCCAAGGGTGGGAGAGCTCCTACGAGCAGTACTTC.

CDR3 region: CASSEASGRNNEQFF. Written as DNA, the CDR3 is TGTGCCAGCAGTGAGGCGAGCGGGCGTAACAATGAGCAGTTCTTC. The chain carries TRBV2 and TRBJ2-1, with D tentatively TRBD2 (6 bases). V lost 3 bases and J 5 bases, leaving 14 bases between the germline ends. The CDR3 runs 15 residues. Germline V lookup: CDR1 SNHLY, CDR2 FYNNEI.

The rearrangement uses TRBV27 and TRBJ2-7, with 7 bases that match TRBD1. The CDR3 totals 16 residues. Trimming cost V 0 bases and J 2 bases; bases outside gene matches: 7. The V gene's germline CDR1 is MNHEY and CDR2 SMNVEV (reference sequence). Here the CDR3 reads CASSLSPGTATYEQYF. CDR3 coding DNA: TGTGCCAGCAGTTTATCCCCTGGGACAGCGACCTACGAGCAGTACTTC.

The rearrangement links TRBV9 to TRBJ1-5; D remains unclear. This CDR3 comprises 15 residues. From germline, CDR1 is SGDLS and CDR2 YYNGEE. With 3 bases removed from V and 0 bases from J, the gap between germline ends came to 10 bases. CDR3 sequence reads: CASSADVTSNQPQHF. CDR3 DNA: TGTGCCAGCAGCGCCGACGTTACTAGCAATCAGCCCCAGCATTTT.

CDR3 protein: CASSQYPRQALTSGANVLTF. CDR3 bases: TGCGCCAGCAGCCAATACCCAAGGCAGGCCCTGACATCTGGGGCCAACGTCCTGACTTTC. V usage is TRBV4-1 and J usage is TRBJ2-6, with D hard to call. The germline gives CDR1 MGHRA, CDR2 YSYEKL. The CDR3 totals 20 residues. Between the trimmed V and J ends, which lost 2 bases and 1 base, there was a span of 21 bases.

The chain uses TRBV15 and TRBJ2-1; 14 bases are shared with TRBD2. Trimming took 3 bases from V and 1 from J; bases not matched to a gene: 11. CDR1 is LNHNV and CDR2 is YYDKDF in the germline V gene (reference sequence). This CDR3 comprises 20 residues. Here the CDR3 DNA reads TGTGCCACCAGCAGCCCCACCGGGACTAGCGGGAGTTTGTCCTACAATGAGCAGTTCTTC. It yields the protein CATSSPTGTSGSLSYNEQFF.

The chain joins TRBV27 to TRBJ2-7; the match to TRBD2 covers 7 bases. Looked up from germline, CDR1 is MNHEY and CDR2 is SMNVEV (reference sequence). J was trimmed by 7 bases and V by 3 bases; bases with no gene match: 15. CDR3 length: 16 residues. Here the CDR3 reads CASSFGGIPVPGEQYF. CDR3 coding DNA: TGTGCCAGCAGTTTCGGGGGGATCCCTGTTCCGGGTGAGCAGTACTTC.